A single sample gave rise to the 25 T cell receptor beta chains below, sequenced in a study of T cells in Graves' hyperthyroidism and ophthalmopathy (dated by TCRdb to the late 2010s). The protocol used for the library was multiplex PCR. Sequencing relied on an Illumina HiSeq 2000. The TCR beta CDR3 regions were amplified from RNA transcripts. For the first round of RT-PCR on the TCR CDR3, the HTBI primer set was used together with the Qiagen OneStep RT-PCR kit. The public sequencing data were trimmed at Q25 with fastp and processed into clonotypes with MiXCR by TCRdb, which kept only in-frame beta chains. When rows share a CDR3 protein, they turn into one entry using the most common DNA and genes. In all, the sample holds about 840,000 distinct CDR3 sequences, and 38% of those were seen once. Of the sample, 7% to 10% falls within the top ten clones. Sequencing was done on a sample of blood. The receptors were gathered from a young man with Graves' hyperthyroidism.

CDR3 region: CASSAPGQGNTEAFF. The CDR3 DNA follows: TGTGCCAGCAGCGCACCGGGACAAGGTAACACTGAAGCTTTCTTT. The chain couples TRBV7-9 to TRBJ1-1, with D possibly being TRBD1 (6 bases). Germline CDR1 is SEHNR and CDR2 is FQNEAQ (reference sequence). This CDR3 is built from 15 residues. Trimming removed 5 bases from V and 2 bases from J, with 15 bases in between. The variable domain in full, with the rest retrieved from reference TRBV7-9 and TRBJ1-1, is DTGVSQNPRHKITKRGQNVTFRCDPISEHNRLYWYRQTLGQGPEFLTYFQNEAQLEKSRLLSDRFSAERPKGSFSTLEIQRTEQGDSAMYLCASSAPGQGNTEAFFGQGTRLTVV.

Written as DNA, the CDR3 is TGCAGTGCTAGACCTTACTACGAGCAGTACTTC. It encodes CSARPYYEQYF. The V and J genes are TRBV20-1 and TRBJ2-7; D remains ambiguous. CDR3 size: 11 residues. V lost 2 bases and J lost 3, with 5 bases in between. The germline gives CDR1 DFQATT, CDR2 SNEGSKA (reference sequence).

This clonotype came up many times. The CDR3 DNA reads as TGCGCCAGCAGCCCGGGACCACAATCCTACGAGCAGTACTTC. Translated, it gives CASSPGPQSYEQYF. The chain links TRBV5-1 to TRBJ2-7; D is perhaps TRBD1 or TRBD2 (5 bases each). Germline values: CDR1 SGHRS, CDR2 YFSETQ. The V end was cut by 4 bases, the J end by 1 base, with 12 bases between. This CDR3 is 14 amino acids long.

The CDR3 DNA reads TGTGCCAGCAGCTTACGCGGGTTAGGCACCTACGAGCAGTACTTC. Protein product: CASSLRGLGTYEQYF. The chain links TRBV7-8 to TRBJ2-7; tentatively, D is TRBD2 (5 bases). The CDR3 contains 15 residues. V lost 2 bases and J lost 2, with 13 bases in between. Germline lookup yields CDR1 SGHVS and CDR2 FQNEAQ.

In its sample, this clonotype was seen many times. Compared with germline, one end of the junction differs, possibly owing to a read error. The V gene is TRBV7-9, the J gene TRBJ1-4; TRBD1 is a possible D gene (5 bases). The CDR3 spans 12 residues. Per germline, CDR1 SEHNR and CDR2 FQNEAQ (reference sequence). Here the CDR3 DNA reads TGCGCCAGCAGCTTGGGGGATGAAAAACTGTTTTTT. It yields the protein CASSLGDEKLFF.

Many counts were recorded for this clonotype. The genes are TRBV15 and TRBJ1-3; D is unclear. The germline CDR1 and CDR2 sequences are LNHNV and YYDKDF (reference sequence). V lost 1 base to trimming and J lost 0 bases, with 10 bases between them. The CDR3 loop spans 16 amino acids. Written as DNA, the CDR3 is TGTGCCACCAGCAGAGTGACTCCTAGCTCTGGAAACACCATATATTTT. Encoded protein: CATSRVTPSSGNTIYF.

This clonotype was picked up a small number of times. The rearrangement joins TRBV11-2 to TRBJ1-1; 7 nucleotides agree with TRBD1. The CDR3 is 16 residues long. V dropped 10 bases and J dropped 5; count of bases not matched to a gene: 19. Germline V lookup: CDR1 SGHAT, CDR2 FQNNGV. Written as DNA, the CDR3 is TGTGCCACCGCTAGGTGGGACAGAGTAAGGAGGACTGAAGCTTTCTTT. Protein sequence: CATARWDRVRRTEAFF.

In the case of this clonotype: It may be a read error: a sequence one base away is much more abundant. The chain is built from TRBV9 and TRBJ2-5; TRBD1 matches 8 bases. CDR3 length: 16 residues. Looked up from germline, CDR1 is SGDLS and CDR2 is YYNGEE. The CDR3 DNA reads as TGTGCCAGCAGCGTAGTCGGGACAGGTCACCAAGGGACCCAGTACTTC. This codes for CASSVVGTGHQGTQYF.

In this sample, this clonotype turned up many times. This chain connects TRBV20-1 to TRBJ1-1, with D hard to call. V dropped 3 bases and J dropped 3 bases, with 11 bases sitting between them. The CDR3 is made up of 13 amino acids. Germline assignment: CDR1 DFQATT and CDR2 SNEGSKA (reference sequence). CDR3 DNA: TGCAGTGCTAGGGGCACTGAGCACACTGAAGCTTTCTTT. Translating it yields CSARGTEHTEAFF.

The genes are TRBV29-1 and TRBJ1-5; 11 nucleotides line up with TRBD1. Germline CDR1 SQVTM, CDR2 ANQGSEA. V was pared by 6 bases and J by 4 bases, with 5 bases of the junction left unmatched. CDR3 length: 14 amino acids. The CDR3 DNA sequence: TGCAGCGTGCTGGGACAGGGGGGTAATCAGCCCCAGCATTTT. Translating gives CSVLGQGGNQPQHF.

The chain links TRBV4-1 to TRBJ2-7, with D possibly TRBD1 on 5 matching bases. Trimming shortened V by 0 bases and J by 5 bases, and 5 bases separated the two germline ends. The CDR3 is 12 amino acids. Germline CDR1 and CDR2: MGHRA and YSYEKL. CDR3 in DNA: TGCGCCAGCAGCCAAGACAGGGACGAGCAGTACTTC. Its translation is CASSQDRDEQYF.

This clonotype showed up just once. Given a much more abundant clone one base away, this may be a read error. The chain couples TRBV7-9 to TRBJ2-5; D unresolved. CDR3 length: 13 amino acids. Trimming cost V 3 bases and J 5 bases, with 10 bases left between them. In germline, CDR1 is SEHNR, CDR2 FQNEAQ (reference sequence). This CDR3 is CASSFPRSETQYF. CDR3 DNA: TGTGCCAGCAGCTTCCCCCGTTCCGAGACCCAGTACTTC.

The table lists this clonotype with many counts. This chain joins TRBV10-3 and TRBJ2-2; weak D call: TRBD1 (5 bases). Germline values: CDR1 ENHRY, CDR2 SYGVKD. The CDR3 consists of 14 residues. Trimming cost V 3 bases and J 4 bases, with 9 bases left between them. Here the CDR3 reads CAISEGEITGELFF. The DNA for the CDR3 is TGTGCCATCAGTGAAGGGGAAATCACCGGGGAGCTGTTTTTT.

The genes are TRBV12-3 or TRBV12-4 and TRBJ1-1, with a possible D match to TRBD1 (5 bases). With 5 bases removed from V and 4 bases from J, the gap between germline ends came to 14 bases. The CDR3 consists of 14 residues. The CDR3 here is CASSLREGATEAFF. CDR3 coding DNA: TGTGCCAGCAGTCTCAGGGAAGGGGCCACTGAAGCTTTCTTT.

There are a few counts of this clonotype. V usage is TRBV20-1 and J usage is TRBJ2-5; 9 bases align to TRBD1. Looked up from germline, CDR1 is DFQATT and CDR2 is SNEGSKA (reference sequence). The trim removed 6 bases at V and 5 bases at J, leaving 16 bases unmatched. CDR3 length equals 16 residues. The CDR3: CSARSYRDRVWETQYF. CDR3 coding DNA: TGCAGTGCCCGATCCTACCGGGACAGGGTTTGGGAGACCCAGTACTTC.

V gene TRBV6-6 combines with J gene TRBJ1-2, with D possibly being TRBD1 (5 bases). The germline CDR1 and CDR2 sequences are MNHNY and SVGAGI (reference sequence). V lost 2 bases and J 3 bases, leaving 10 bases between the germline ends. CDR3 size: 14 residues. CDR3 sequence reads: CASSYTVGDYGYTF. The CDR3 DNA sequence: TGTGCCAGCAGTTACACGGTGGGGGACTATGGCTACACCTTC.

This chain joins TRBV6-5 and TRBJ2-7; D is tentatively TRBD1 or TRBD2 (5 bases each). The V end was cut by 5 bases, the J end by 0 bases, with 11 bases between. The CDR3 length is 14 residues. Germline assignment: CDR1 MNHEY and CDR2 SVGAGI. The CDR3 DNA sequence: TGTGCCAGCAGTGAGGGGTCAAGCTCCTACGAGCAGTACTTC. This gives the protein CASSEGSSSYEQYF.

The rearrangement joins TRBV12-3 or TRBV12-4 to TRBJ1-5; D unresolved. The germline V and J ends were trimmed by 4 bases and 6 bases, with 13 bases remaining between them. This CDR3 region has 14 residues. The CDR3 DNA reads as TGTGCCAGCAGTTCGGTCCTCGAGGGTCAGCCCCAGCATTTT. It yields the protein CASSSVLEGQPQHF.

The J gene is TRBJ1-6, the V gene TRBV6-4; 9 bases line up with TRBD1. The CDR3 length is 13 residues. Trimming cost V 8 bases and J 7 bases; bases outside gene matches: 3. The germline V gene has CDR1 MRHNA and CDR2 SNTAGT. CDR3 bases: TGTGCCAGCCGGGACAGGGTAAATTCACCCCTCCACTTT. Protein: CASRDRVNSPLHF.

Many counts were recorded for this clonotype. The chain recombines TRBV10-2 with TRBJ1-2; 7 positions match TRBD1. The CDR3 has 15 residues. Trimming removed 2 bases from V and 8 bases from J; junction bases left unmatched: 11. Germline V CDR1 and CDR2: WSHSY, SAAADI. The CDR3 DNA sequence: TGCGCCAGCAGTGAGCCGAAGACAGGGCGGGACGGCTACACCTTC. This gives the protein CASSEPKTGRDGYTF.

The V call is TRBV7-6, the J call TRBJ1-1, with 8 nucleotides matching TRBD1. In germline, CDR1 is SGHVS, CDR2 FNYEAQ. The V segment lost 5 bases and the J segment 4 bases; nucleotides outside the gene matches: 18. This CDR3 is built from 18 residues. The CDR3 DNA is TGTGCCAGCAGCCCAAGAGTACTACAGGGGGACCGGTTCACTGAAGCTTTCTTT. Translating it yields CASSPRVLQGDRFTEAFF.

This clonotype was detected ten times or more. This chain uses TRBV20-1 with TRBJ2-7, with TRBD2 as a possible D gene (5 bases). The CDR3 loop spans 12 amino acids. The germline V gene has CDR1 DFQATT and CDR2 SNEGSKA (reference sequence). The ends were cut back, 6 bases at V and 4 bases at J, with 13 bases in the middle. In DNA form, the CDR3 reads TGCAGTGCCGTAGGGAGCGAGTACGAGCAGTACTTC. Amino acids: CSAVGSEYEQYF.

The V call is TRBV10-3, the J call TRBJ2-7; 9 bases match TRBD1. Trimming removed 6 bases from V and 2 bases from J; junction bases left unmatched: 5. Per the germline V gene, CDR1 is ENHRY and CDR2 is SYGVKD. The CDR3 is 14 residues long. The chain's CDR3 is CAISLTGGTYEQYF. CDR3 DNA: TGTGCCATCAGCTTAACAGGGGGCACCTACGAGCAGTACTTC.

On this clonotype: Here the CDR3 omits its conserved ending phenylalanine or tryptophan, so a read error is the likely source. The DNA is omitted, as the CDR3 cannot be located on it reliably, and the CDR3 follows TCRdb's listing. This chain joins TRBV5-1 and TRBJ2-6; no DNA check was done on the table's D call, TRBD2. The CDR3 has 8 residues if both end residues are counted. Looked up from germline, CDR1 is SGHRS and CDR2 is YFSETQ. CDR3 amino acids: CASSLLAS.

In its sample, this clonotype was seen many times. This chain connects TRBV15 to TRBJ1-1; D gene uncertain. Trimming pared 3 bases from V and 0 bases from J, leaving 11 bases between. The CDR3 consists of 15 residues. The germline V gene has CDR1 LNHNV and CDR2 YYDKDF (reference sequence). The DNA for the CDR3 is TGTGCCACCAGCAGTACCTACTCGGTGAACACTGAAGCTTTCTTT. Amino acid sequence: CATSSTYSVNTEAFF.